Sequencing of this TCR beta chain was carried out in a study of T cells in Graves' hyperthyroidism and ophthalmopathy. Study overall: Peripheral blood was drawn at first diagnosis, prior to all treatment.

CDR1 and CDR2 from the germline V gene are SEHNR and FQNEAQ (reference sequence). The ends were cut back, 4 bases at V and 1 base at J, with 7 bases in the middle. This CDR3 has 13 residues. This clonotype was detected many times. From RNA transcripts, TCR beta CDR3 regions were amplified. First-round RT-PCR targeting the TCR CDR3 was performed with the HTBI primer set. TCRdb recomputed calls from the multiplex PCR reads with MiXCR, one row per CDR3 protein. The sample has about 420,000 distinct CDR3 sequences, around a sixth seen once. What was sequenced was blood. The sequence was collected from a woman in her late teens or twenties with Graves' hyperthyroidism. The V and J genes are TRBV7-9 and TRBJ1-1; no definite D call. The CDR3 spells CASSSDTNTEAFF. The CDR3 nucleotides are TGTGCCAGCAGCTCCGACACGAACACTGAAGCTTTCTTT.